The TCR beta chain under discussion was sequenced for a study of CD8+CD57+ T cells in acquired aplastic anemia. Study overall: Sorting CD4+ and CD8+ cells gave DNA averaging about 2.9 ug. Notes on the study in general: Patients and controls had in common 25 to 35 CD8+ CDR3 sequences. The CD8+ Simpson's diversity of patients and controls was not significantly different.

V shed 2 bases and J shed 1 base, with 5 bases lying between them. The CDR3 sequence is 13 residues long. The V gene's germline CDR1 is SGHTA and CDR2 FQGTGA. Using genomic DNA as the template, TCR beta VDJ and CDR3 profiling was carried out. TCRdb re-called the reads with MiXCR, one entry per CDR3 protein. The data contain 33,000 or so distinct CDR3 sequences, roughly three quarters of them singletons. This clonotype has more than one count but fewer than ten. Its specificity is unknown. Sequencing was performed on sorted CD4+, CD8+, or CD8+CD57+ T cells (not recorded which) from PBMCs. The sequence was obtained from a human donor in good health, serving as a control. The chain joins TRBV7-3 to TRBJ1-1; D is ambiguous. This CDR3 reads CASSLRGNTEAFF. The CDR3 DNA is TGTGCCAGCAGCTTACGGGGGAACACTGAAGCTTTCTTT.